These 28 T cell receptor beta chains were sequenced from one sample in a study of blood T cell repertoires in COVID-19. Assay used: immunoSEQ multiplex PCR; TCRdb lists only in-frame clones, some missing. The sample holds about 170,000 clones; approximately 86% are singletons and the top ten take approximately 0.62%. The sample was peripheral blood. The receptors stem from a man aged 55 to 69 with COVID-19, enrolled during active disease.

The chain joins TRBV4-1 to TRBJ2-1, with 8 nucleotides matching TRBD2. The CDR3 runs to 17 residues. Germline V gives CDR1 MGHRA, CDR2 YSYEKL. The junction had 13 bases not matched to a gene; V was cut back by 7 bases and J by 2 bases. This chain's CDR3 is CASTAAHGGGAYNEQFF. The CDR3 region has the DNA TGCGCCAGCACCGCAGCCCACGGGGGGGGCGCCTACAATGAGCAGTTCTTC.

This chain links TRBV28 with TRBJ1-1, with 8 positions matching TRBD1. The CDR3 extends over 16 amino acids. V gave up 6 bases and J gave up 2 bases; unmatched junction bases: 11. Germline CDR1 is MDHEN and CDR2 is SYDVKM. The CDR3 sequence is CASRRTGSPPNTEAFF. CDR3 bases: TGTGCCAGCAGAAGGACAGGGTCCCCTCCCAACACTGAAGCTTTCTTT. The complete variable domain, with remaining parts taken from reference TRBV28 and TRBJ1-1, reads DVKVTQSSRYLVKRTGEKVFLECVQDMDHENMFWYRQDPGLGLRLIYFSYDVKMKEKGDIPEGYSVSREKKERFSLILESASTNQTSMYLCASRRTGSPPNTEAFFGQGTRLTVV.

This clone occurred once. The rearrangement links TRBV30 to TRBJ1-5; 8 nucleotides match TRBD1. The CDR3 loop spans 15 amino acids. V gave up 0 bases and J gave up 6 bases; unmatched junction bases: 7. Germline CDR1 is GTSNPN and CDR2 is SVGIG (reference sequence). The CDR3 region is CAWSVPGGGSQPQHF. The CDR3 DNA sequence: TGTGCCTGGAGTGTGCCAGGGGGCGGTAGTCAGCCCCAGCATTTT.

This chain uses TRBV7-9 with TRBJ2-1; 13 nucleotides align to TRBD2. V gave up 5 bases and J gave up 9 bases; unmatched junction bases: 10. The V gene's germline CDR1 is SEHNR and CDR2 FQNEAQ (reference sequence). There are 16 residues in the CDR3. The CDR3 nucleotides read TGTGCCAGCAGCCTAGGACTAGCGGGGGCCAGGGGTGAGCAGTTCTTC. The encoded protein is CASSLGLAGARGEQFF.

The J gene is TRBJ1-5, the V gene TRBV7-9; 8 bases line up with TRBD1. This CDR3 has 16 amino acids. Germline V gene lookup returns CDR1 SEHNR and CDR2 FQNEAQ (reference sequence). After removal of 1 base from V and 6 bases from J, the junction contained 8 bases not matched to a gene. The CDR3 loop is CASSLGGQALGQPQHF. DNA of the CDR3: TGTGCCAGCAGCTTAGGGGGACAGGCGTTGGGTCAGCCCCAGCATTTT. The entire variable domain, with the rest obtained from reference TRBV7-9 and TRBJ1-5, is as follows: DTGVSQNPRHKITKRGQNVTFRCDPISEHNRLYWYRQTLGQGPEFLTYFQNEAQLEKSRLLSDRFSAERPKGSFSTLEIQRTEQGDSAMYLCASSLGGQALGQPQHFGDGTRLSIL.

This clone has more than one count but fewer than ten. CDR3 loop: CASSQYGQYGYTF. CDR3 nucleotide sequence: TGTGCCAGCAGCCAGTATGGGCAGTATGGCTACACCTTC. V gene TRBV7-2 combines with J gene TRBJ1-2, with D uncertain. The V gene's germline CDR1 is SGHTA and CDR2 FQGNSA. The CDR3 contains 13 residues. The V gene lost 5 bases and the J gene lost 5 bases, with 12 bases spanning the gap.

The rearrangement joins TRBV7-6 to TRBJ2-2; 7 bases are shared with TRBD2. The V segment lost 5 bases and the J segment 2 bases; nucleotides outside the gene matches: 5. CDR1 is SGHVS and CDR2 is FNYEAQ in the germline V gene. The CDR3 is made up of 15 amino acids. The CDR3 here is CASSMASGNTGELFF. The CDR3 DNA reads TGTGCCAGCAGCATGGCTAGCGGAAACACCGGGGAGCTGTTTTTT.

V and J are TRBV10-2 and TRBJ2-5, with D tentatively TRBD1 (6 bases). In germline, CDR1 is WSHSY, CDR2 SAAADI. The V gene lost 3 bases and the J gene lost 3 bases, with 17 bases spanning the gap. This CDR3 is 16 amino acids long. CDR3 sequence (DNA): TGCGCCAGCAGTGATTTGAGGGGGACCGGCGAAGAGACCCAGTACTTC. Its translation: CASSDLRGTGEETQYF.

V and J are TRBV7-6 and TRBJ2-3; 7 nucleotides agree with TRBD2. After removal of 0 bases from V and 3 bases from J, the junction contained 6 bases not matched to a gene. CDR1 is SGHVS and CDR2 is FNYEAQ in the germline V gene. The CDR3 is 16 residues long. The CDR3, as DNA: TGTGCCAGCAGCTTAGCGGCGGGAGTAAGAACAGATACGCAGTATTTT. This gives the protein CASSLAAGVRTDTQYF.

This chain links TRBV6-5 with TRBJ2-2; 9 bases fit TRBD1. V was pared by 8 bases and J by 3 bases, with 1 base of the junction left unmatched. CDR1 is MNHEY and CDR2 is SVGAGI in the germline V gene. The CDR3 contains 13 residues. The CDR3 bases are TGTGCCAGCCGGACAGGGGACACCGGGGAGCTGTTTTTT. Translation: CASRTGDTGELFF.

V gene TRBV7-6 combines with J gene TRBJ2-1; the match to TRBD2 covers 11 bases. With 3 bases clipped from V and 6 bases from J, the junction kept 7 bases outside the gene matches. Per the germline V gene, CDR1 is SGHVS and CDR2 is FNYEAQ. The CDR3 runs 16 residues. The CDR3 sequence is CASSFLGLAAGNEQFF. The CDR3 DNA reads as TGTGCCAGCAGCTTCCTGGGACTAGCGGCAGGCAATGAGCAGTTCTTC.

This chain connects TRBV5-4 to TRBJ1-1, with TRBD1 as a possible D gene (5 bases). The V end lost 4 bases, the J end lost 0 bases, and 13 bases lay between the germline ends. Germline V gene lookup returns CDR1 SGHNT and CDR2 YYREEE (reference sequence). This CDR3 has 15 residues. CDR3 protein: CASSRAKGMNTEAFF. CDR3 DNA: TGTGCCAGCAGCCGGGCTAAGGGGATGAACACTGAAGCTTTCTTT.

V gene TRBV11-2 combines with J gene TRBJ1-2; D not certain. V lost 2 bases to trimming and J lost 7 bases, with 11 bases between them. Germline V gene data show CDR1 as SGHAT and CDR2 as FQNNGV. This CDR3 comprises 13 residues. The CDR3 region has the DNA TGTGCCAGCAGCTTAATTGCGGAGGGTGGCTACACCTTC. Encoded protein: CASSLIAEGGYTF.

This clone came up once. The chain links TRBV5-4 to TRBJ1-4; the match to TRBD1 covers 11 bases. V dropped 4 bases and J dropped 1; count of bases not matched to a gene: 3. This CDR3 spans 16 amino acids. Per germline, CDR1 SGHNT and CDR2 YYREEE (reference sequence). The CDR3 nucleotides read TGTGCCAGCAGCCCGGGACAGGGGGTAACTAATGAAAAACTGTTTTTT. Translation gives CASSPGQGVTNEKLFF.

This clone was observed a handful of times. In nucleotides, the CDR3 is TGCAGTGCTAGTGCACCGAGAAACTATGGCTACACCTTC. As protein: CSASAPRNYGYTF. J is TRBJ1-2 and V is TRBV20-1; D is ambiguous. CDR1 is DFQATT, CDR2 SNEGSKA, per germline (reference sequence). The length of the CDR3 is 13 residues. The V end was cut by 3 bases, the J end by 2 bases, with 10 bases between.

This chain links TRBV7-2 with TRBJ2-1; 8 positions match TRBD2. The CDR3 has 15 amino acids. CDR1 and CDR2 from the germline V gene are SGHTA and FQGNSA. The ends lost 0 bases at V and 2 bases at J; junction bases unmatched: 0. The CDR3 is CASSLASGTYNEQFF. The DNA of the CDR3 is TGTGCCAGCAGCTTAGCTAGCGGGACCTACAATGAGCAGTTCTTC.

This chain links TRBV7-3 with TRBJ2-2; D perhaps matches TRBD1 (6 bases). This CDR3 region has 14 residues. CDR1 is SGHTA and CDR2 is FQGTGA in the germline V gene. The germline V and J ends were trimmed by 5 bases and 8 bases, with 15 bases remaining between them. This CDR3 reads CASSPGTPRGELFF. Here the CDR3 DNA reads TGTGCCAGCAGCCCCGGGACACCTCGAGGGGAGCTGTTTTTT.

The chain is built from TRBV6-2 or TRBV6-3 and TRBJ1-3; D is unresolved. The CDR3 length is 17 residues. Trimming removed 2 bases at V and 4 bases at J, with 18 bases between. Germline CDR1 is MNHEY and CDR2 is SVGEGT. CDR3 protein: CASSYAVEVRRGNTIYF. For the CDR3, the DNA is TGTGCCAGCAGTTACGCCGTGGAGGTCCGGCGCGGAAACACCATATATTTT.

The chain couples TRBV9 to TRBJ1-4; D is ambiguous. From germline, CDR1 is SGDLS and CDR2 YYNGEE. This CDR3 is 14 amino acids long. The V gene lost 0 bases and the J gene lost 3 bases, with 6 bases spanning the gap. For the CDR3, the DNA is TGTGCCAGCAGCGTAGCAGTCGCTAATGAAAAACTGTTTTTT. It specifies CASSVAVANEKLFF.

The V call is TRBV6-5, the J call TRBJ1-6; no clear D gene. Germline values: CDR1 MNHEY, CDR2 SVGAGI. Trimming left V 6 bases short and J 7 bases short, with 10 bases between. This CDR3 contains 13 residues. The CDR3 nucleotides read TGTGCCAGCAGCTTAGAAGAGAATTCACCCCTCCACTTT. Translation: CASSLEENSPLHF.

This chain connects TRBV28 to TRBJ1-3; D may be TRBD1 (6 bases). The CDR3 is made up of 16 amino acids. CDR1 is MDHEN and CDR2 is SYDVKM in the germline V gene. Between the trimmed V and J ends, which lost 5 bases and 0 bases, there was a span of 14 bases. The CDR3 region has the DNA TGTGCCAGCAGTCCCTCCCGAGGGGGCTCTGGAAACACCATATATTTT. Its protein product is CASSPSRGGSGNTIYF.

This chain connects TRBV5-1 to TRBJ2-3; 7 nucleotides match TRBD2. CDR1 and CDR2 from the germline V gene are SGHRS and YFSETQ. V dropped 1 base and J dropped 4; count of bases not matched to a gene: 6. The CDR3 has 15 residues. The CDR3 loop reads CASSLSPSGPDTQYF. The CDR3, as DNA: TGCGCCAGCAGCTTGTCACCTAGCGGACCAGATACGCAGTATTTT.

CDR3 nucleotide sequence: TGTGCCAGCAGCAAGACTAGTTGGTCCTACAATGAGCAGTTCTTC. Translation gives CASSKTSWSYNEQFF. This chain links TRBV7-2 with TRBJ2-1; D possibly corresponds to TRBD2 (6 bases). The germline V gene has CDR1 SGHTA and CDR2 FQGNSA. The CDR3 extends over 15 amino acids. Trimming stripped 5 bases from V and 1 base from J, with 12 bases between.

The CDR3 DNA reads TGTGCCAGCAGTTTTGGAGTTAGCAATCAGCCCCAGCATTTT. As protein: CASSFGVSNQPQHF. The chain is built from TRBV27 and TRBJ1-5, with D hard to call. Between the trimmed V and J ends, which lost 3 bases and 0 bases, there was a span of 6 bases. CDR1 is MNHEY, CDR2 SMNVEV, per germline (reference sequence). This CDR3 has 14 residues.

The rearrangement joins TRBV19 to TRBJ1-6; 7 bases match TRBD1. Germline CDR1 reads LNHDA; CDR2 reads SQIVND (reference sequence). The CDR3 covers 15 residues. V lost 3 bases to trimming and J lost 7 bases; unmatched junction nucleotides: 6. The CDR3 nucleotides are TGTGCCAGTAGTATGGGTCAGGGGGTCAATTCACCCCTCCACTTT. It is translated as CASSMGQGVNSPLHF.

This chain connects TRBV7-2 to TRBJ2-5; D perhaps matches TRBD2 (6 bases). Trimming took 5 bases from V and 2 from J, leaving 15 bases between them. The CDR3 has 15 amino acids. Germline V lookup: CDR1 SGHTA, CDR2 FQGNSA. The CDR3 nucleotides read TGTGCCAGCAGCCAGACTGGGGGAGGACAAGAGACCCAGTACTTC. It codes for CASSQTGGGQETQYF.

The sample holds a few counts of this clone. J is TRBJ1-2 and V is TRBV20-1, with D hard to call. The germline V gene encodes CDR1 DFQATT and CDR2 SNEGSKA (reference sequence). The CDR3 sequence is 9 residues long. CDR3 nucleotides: TGCAGCCTAACCTATGGCTACACCTTC. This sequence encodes CSLTYGYTF.

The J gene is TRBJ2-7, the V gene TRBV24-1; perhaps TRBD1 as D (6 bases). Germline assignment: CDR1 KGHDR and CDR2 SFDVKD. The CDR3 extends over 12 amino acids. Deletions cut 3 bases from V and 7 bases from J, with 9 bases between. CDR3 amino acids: CATSDVDREQYF. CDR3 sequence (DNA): TGTGCCACCAGTGATGTAGACAGGGAGCAGTACTTC.